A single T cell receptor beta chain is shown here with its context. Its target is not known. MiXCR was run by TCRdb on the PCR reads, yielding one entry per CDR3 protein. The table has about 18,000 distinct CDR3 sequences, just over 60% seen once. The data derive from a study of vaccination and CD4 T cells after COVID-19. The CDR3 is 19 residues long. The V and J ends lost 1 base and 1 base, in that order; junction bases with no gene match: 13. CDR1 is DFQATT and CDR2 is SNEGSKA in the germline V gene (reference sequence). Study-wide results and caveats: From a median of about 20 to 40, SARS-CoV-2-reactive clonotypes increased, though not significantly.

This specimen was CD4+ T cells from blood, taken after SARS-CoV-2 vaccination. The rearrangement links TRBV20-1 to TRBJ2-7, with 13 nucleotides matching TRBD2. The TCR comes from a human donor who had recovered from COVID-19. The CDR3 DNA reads TGCAGTGCTAGAGTAAGGACTAGCGGGAGCGCTGGGTGGTCCTACGAGCAGTACTTC. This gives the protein CSARVRTSGSAGWSYEQYF.